These T cell receptor beta chains were read from a single sample in a study of patients and donors after allogeneic stem cell transplantation. One entry per CDR3 protein results from TCRdb running MiXCR on the RT-PCR reads. The sample consists of 900,000 to 1,000,000 distinct CDR3 sequences, 15% to 20% of them appearing once. Sequencing was performed on blood, either unsorted or a sorted T cell fraction (not recorded which). The receptor source for this set is a human donor who was either an allogeneic HSCT recipient or a stem cell or donor lymphocyte infusion donor (not recorded which). It is not recorded whose cells these are; they may come from a transplant donor. CDR3s include the opening cysteine and the closing phenylalanine or tryptophan. Size is omitted from some rows. Given values are once, few, many or a class for expanded clones.

v_call: TRBV29-1
clone_size: few
j_call: TRBJ1-2
cdr3_aa: CSVEDLGGTGGTTF

v_call: TRBV7-9
clone_size: few
j_call: TRBJ2-1
cdr3_aa: CASSLPPRRRSYNEQFF

v_call: TRBV24-1
clone_size: .
j_call: TRBJ2-7
cdr3_aa: CATSQAGGPYEQYF

v_call: TRBV9
clone_size: many
j_call: TRBJ2-7
cdr3_aa: CASSVMGGNYEQYF

v_call: TRBV6-1
clone_size: few
j_call: TRBJ1-6
cdr3_aa: CASTSNRGDLSPLHF

v_call: TRBV29-1
clone_size: .
j_call: TRBJ1-4
cdr3_aa: CSVGRTGAENEKLFF

v_call: TRBV5-1
clone_size: .
j_call: TRBJ2-7
cdr3_aa: CASSPFPGTGEVGEQYF

v_call: TRBV11-2
clone_size: .
j_call: TRBJ2-4
cdr3_aa: CASSLLAWRRLAKNIQYF

v_call: TRBV5-1
clone_size: .
j_call: TRBJ2-7
cdr3_aa: CASSLEGTSDEQYF

v_call: TRBV9
clone_size: .
j_call: TRBJ2-5
cdr3_aa: CASSVATGAQETQYF

v_call: TRBV4-3
clone_size: .
j_call: TRBJ1-5
cdr3_aa: CAKTGNRSNQPQHF

v_call: TRBV7-9
clone_size: .
j_call: TRBJ1-2
cdr3_aa: CASSPEGYTF

v_call: TRBV6-2/TRBV6-3
clone_size: many
j_call: TRBJ2-7
cdr3_aa: CASSYFYEQYF

v_call: TRBV3-1
clone_size: .
j_call: TRBJ1-5
cdr3_aa: CASSQGPAGSGQPQHF

v_call: TRBV15
clone_size: few
j_call: TRBJ1-5
cdr3_aa: CATSGVLGIMEGNQPQHF

v_call: TRBV28
clone_size: .
j_call: TRBJ1-1
cdr3_aa: CASSPLDRRGNTEAFF

v_call: TRBV3-1
clone_size: few
j_call: TRBJ2-2
cdr3_aa: CASSQDRQTPNTGELFF

v_call: TRBV5-1
clone_size: many
j_call: TRBJ2-7
cdr3_aa: CASSWDNEQYF

v_call: TRBV4-2
clone_size: few
j_call: TRBJ2-3
cdr3_aa: CASSQDSATQTDTQYF

v_call: TRBV2
clone_size: few
j_call: TRBJ2-1
cdr3_aa: CASNRLTSGITYNEQFF

v_call: TRBV18
clone_size: few
j_call: TRBJ2-5
cdr3_aa: CASSTTYQETQYF

v_call: TRBV12-3/TRBV12-4
clone_size: many
j_call: TRBJ1-4
cdr3_aa: CASSPGVTNEKLFF

v_call: TRBV28
clone_size: .
j_call: TRBJ2-5
cdr3_aa: CASSPDSGGETQYF

v_call: TRBV20-1
clone_size: few
j_call: TRBJ2-3
cdr3_aa: CSSERGGLTDTQYF

v_call: TRBV6-5
clone_size: many
j_call: TRBJ2-5
cdr3_aa: CASSYSTGRETQYF

v_call: TRBV12-3/TRBV12-4
clone_size: .
j_call: TRBJ2-3
cdr3_aa: CASSPQGARTDTQYF

v_call: TRBV6-5
clone_size: .
j_call: TRBJ2-5
cdr3_aa: CASSYSTSGGQETQYF

v_call: TRBV9
clone_size: once
j_call: TRBJ2-3
cdr3_aa: CASSVTGTVLTDTQYF

v_call: TRBV3-1
clone_size: .
j_call: TRBJ2-2
cdr3_aa: CASSQVGATGELFF

v_call: TRBV12-3/TRBV12-4
clone_size: .
j_call: TRBJ2-1
cdr3_aa: CASSERGVSYNEQFF

v_call: TRBV30
clone_size: few
j_call: TRBJ2-7
cdr3_aa: CAWSVPPTYEQYF

v_call: TRBV5-1
clone_size: many
j_call: TRBJ2-3
cdr3_aa: CASSLRGLAGLPRGTDTQYF

v_call: TRBV2
clone_size: .
j_call: TRBJ1-1
cdr3_aa: CASTSSGAGEAFF

v_call: TRBV29-1
clone_size: few
j_call: TRBJ1-4
cdr3_aa: CSVLTGAEKLFF

v_call: TRBV5-6
clone_size: few
j_call: TRBJ1-2
cdr3_aa: CASSLSQRDSHYGYTF

v_call: TRBV6-2/TRBV6-3
clone_size: .
j_call: TRBJ1-1
cdr3_aa: CASSYIPGTGREWEAFF

v_call: TRBV2
clone_size: few
j_call: TRBJ2-7
cdr3_aa: CASSGASGSYEQYF

v_call: TRBV3-1
clone_size: few
j_call: TRBJ2-7
cdr3_aa: CASSQGAGGDEQYF

v_call: TRBV6-5
clone_size: .
j_call: TRBJ2-2
cdr3_aa: CASSSSGSGELFF

v_call: TRBV29-1
clone_size: few
j_call: TRBJ2-1
cdr3_aa: CSVVLAGGLHNEQFF

v_call: TRBV5-1
clone_size: few
j_call: TRBJ2-3
cdr3_aa: CASSPRYGSDTQYF

v_call: TRBV19
clone_size: few
j_call: TRBJ1-1
cdr3_aa: CASRETGGEAFF

v_call: TRBV29-1
clone_size: many
j_call: TRBJ2-1
cdr3_aa: CSVEPDSRARNEQFF

v_call: TRBV12-5
clone_size: .
j_call: TRBJ1-5
cdr3_aa: CASGTRARQPQHF

v_call: TRBV12-3/TRBV12-4
clone_size: few
j_call: TRBJ1-5
cdr3_aa: CASSGGWSNQPQHF

v_call: TRBV5-1
clone_size: many
j_call: TRBJ2-7
cdr3_aa: CASSLATSYEQYF

v_call: TRBV7-3
clone_size: .
j_call: TRBJ2-5
cdr3_aa: CASSPAGGPWETQYF

v_call: TRBV5-1
clone_size: .
j_call: TRBJ2-1
cdr3_aa: CASSLAAAPGTYNEQFF

v_call: TRBV4-3
clone_size: many
j_call: TRBJ2-2
cdr3_aa: CASSQDWTRNTGELFF

v_call: TRBV6-2/TRBV6-3
clone_size: .
j_call: TRBJ2-7
cdr3_aa: CASSPHKTGVNDEQYF

v_call: TRBV7-6
clone_size: few
j_call: TRBJ2-2
cdr3_aa: CASSLASGGAGTGELFF

v_call: TRBV20-1
clone_size: few
j_call: TRBJ2-7
cdr3_aa: CSADTGGAYEQYF

v_call: TRBV20-1
clone_size: .
j_call: TRBJ2-1
cdr3_aa: CSARDRRVSNEQFF

v_call: TRBV7-2
clone_size: .
j_call: TRBJ2-5
cdr3_aa: CASSLSWPGTETQYF

v_call: TRBV4-3
clone_size: few
j_call: TRBJ1-5
cdr3_aa: CASSQEARLQGGNQPQHF

v_call: TRBV12-3/TRBV12-4
clone_size: many
j_call: TRBJ1-1
cdr3_aa: CASSQDRAPTEAFF

v_call: TRBV7-9
clone_size: few
j_call: TRBJ2-1
cdr3_aa: CATSQRETTPEQFF

v_call: TRBV18
clone_size: few
j_call: TRBJ2-2
cdr3_aa: CASSPGGGASGELFF